This TCR beta chain was sequenced in a study of regulatory T cells in long-lasting Graves disease. Time point reported: persistent/refractory GD, antithyroid drugs over 5 years with positive TRAb. Construction of the TCR library relied on RNA isolated from PBMCs. HTBI primers from iRepertoire and Arm-PCR of CDR3 regions yielded the TCR beta libraries. TCRdb itself ran the multiplex PCR reads through MiXCR, one entry per CDR3 protein. Counted here are approximately 400,000 distinct CDR3 sequences, around 20% occurring once; the ten biggest clones make up roughly 28%. This clonotype was obtained from a female donor with Graves disease. The sequences come from peripheral blood mononuclear cells (PBMCs), collected when the disease was refractory, from a patient treated with antithyroid drugs.

The CDR3 DNA reads TGTGCCAGCAGCTTATCAGGGAATGGCTACACCTTC. Residues: CASSLSGNGYTF. V usage is TRBV7-8 and J usage is TRBJ1-2; possibly TRBD1 for D (5 bases). Germline loops: CDR1 SGHVS, CDR2 FQNEAQ. Trimming left V 2 bases short and J 6 bases short, with 7 bases between. The CDR3 has 12 residues.